Below are 3 T cell receptor beta chains sequenced from a single sample in a study of blood T cell repertoires in COVID-19. Sequenced by immunoSEQ multiplex PCR; TCRdb stores in-frame clones only, minus some. The sample lists around 180,000 clones, roughly 70% seen once, with about 3% in the top ten. The sequenced sample was peripheral blood. The receptors come from a woman older than 75 with acute or convalescent COVID-19.

The chain employs TRBV14 and TRBJ1-6; D remains unclear. Trimming took 4 bases from V and 3 from J, leaving 10 bases between them. Germline CDR1 and CDR2: SGHDN and FVKESK. The CDR3 is 15 residues long. DNA for the CDR3: TGTGCCAGCAGCCCGGCGACACTCTATAATTCACCCCTCCACTTT. Translation: CASSPATLYNSPLHF.

This chain uses TRBV28 with TRBJ1-6; a possible D gene is TRBD1 (6 bases). The V gene's germline CDR1 is MDHEN and CDR2 SYDVKM. V was cut by 4 bases and J by 10 bases, with 20 bases left in between. CDR3 length: 16 amino acids. CDR3 nucleotide sequence: TGTGCCAGCAGTTCCCATGGGACATTTGGAGGATCACCCCTCCACTTT. This gives the protein CASSSHGTFGGSPLHF.

This clone was observed a few times. This sequence joins TRBV7-2 and TRBJ2-1; TRBD1 matches at 8 bases. Trimming at V came to 5 bases and at J to 9 bases, leaving 6 bases not matched to a gene. CDR1 is SGHTA, CDR2 FQGNSA, per germline. The CDR3 has 13 residues. The CDR3 loop reads CASSTGQGGEQFF. The DNA of the CDR3 is TGTGCCAGCAGCACAGGACAGGGCGGTGAGCAGTTCTTC.